Sequencing of this T cell receptor beta chain was carried out in a study of shared clonotypes between healthy human individuals. Only in-frame clones appear in the TCRdb table, and some are missing; sequencing was by immunoSEQ multiplex PCR. The data contain approximately 2.1 million clones, just over 90% of them singletons. The source is a man between 18 and 35 years old in good health. Some clones in this sample may be carry-over from other donors' samples. The sequencing sample was made of naive CD4+ T cells from PBMCs. As for subset: CD45RA+ positively selected.

CDR3 loop: CASRPWGRQGDGYTF. CDR3 nucleotides: TGCGCCAGCAGGCCATGGGGAAGACAGGGGGATGGCTACACCTTC. The genes are TRBV4-3 and TRBJ1-2; 9 nucleotides agree with TRBD1. With V trimmed by 6 bases and J by 6 bases, 11 bases remained unmatched. The germline V gene encodes CDR1 LGHNA and CDR2 YSLEER. The CDR3 sequence is 15 residues long.